This T cell receptor beta chain was observed in a study of blood T cell repertoires in COVID-19. Study background: The cDNA or gDNA used as material had been derived from T cells, B-cell-depleted T cells, or PBMCs.

The CDR3 extends over 13 amino acids. Looked up from germline, CDR1 is SGHTA and CDR2 is FQGTGA. The ends lost 5 bases at V and 7 bases at J; junction bases unmatched: 5. In its sample, this clone was seen once. Repertoires were generated with immunoSEQ multiplex PCR, while TCRdb's copy carries only in-frame clones and drops some. The table includes about 140,000 clones, roughly 84% detected once. This chain links TRBV7-3 with TRBJ2-1; 7 nucleotides match TRBD1. The sequenced sample consisted of peripheral blood. This clonotype was sampled from a woman aged 55-69 years with acute or convalescent COVID-19. The CDR3: CASSPRGSNEQFF. As DNA, the CDR3 is TGTGCCAGCAGCCCCAGGGGGAGTAATGAGCAGTTCTTC.